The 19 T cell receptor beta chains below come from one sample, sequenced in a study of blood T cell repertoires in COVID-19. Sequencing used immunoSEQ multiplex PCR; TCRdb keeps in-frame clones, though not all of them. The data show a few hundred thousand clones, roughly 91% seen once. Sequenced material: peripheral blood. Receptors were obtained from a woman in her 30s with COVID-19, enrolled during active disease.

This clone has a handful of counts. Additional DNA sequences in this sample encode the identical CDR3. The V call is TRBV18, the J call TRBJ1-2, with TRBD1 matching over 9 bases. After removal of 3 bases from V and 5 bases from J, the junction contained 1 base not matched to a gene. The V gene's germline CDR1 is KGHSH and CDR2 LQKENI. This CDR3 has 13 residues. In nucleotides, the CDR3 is TGTGCCAGCTCACCTGGACAGGGGTATGGCTACACCTTC. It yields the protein CASSPGQGYGYTF.

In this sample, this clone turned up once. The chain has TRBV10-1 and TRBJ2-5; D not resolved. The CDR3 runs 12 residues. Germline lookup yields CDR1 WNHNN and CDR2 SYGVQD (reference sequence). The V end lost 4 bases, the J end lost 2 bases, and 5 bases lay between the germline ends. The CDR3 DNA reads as TGCGCCAGCAGTGGTTATCAAGAGACCCAGTACTTC. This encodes CASSGYQETQYF.

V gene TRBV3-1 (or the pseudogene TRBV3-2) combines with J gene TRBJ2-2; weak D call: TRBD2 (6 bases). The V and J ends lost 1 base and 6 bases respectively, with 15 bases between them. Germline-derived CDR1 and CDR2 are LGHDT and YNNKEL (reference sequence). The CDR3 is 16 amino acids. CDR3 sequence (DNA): TGTGCCAGCAGCCAAGTCGGGACTTGGGGGGCCGGGGAGCTGTTTTTT. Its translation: CASSQVGTWGAGELFF.

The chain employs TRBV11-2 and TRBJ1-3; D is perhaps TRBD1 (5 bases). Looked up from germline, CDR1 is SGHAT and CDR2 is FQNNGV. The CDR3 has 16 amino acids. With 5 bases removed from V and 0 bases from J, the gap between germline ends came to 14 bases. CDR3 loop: CASSLTGLSSGNTIYF. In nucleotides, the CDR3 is TGTGCCAGCAGCCTCACGGGACTTAGCTCTGGAAACACCATATATTTT. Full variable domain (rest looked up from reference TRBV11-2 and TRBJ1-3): EAGVAQSPRYKIIEKRQSVAFWCNPISGHATLYWYQQILGQGPKLLIQFQNNGVVDDSQLPKDRFSAERLKGVDSTLKIQPAKLEDSAVYLCASSLTGLSSGNTIYFGEGSWLTVV.

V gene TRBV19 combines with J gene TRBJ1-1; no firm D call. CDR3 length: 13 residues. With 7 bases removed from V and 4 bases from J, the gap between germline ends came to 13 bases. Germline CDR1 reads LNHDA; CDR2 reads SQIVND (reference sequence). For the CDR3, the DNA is TGTGCCAGTATGGACTATGTGACCACTGAAGCTTTCTTT. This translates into CASMDYVTTEAFF. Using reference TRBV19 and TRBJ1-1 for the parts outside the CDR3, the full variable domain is DGGITQSPKYLFRKEGQNVTLSCEQNLNHDAMYWYRQDPGQGLRLIYYSQIVNDFQKGDIAEGYSVSREKKESFPLTVTSAQKNPTAFYLCASMDYVTTEAFFGQGTRLTVV.

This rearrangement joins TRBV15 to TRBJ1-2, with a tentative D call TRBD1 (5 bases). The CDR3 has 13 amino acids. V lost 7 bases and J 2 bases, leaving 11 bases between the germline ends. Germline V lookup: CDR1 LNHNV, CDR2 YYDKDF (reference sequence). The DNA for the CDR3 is TGTGCCACCAATTCCCCAGGGAACTATGGCTACACCTTC. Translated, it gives CATNSPGNYGYTF.

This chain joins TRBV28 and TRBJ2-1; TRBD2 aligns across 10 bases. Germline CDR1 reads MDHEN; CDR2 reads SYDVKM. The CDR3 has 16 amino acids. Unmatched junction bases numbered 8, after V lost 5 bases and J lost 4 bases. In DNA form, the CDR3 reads TGTGCCAGCAGTGACCCTAGTAGCGGGGGGTACAATGAGCAGTTCTTC. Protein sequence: CASSDPSSGGYNEQFF.

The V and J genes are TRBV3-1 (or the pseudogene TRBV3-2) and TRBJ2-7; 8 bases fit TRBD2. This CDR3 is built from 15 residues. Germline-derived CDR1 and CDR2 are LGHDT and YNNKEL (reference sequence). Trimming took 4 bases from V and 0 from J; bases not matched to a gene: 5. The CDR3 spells CASSPSGGLSYEQYF. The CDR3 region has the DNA TGTGCCAGCAGCCCGAGCGGGGGCCTCTCCTACGAGCAGTACTTC.

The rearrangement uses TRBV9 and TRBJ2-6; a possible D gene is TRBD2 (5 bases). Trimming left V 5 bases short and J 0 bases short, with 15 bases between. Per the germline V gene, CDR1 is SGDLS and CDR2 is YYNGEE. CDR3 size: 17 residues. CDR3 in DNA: TGTGCCAGCAGTCACAGCGGTTCCGACTCTGGGGCCAACGTCCTGACTTTC. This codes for CASSHSGSDSGANVLTF.

The CDR3 here is CATSDSKQGQYEAFF. The CDR3 DNA sequence: TGTGCCACCAGTGATTCTAAACAGGGACAGTATGAAGCTTTCTTT. The rearrangement uses TRBV24-1 and TRBJ1-1; TRBD1 matches at 7 bases. The CDR3 is 15 residues long. Looked up from germline, CDR1 is KGHDR and CDR2 is SFDVKD. The ends lost 2 bases at V and 7 bases at J; junction bases unmatched: 9.

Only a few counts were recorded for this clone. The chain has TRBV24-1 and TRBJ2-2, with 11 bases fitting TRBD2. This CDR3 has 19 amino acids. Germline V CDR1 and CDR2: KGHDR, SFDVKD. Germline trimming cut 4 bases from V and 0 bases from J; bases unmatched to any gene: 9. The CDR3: CATSDSGTSGIANTGELFF. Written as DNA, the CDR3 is TGTGCCACCAGTGACTCCGGGACTAGCGGAATAGCGAACACCGGGGAGCTGTTTTTT.

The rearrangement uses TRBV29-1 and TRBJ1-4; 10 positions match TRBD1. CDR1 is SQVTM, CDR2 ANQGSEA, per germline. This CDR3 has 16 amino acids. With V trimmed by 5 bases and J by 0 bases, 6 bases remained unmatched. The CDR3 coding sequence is TGCAGCGTTACTGGACAGGGGGGCGCAACTAATGAAAAACTGTTTTTT. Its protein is CSVTGQGGATNEKLFF.

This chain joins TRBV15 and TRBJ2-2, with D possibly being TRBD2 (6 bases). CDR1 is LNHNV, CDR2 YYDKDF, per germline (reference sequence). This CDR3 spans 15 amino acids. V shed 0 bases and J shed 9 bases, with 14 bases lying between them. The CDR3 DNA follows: TGTGCCACCAGCAGAGATGGATTCGCGGGAAGGGAGCTGTTTTTT. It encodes CATSRDGFAGRELFF.

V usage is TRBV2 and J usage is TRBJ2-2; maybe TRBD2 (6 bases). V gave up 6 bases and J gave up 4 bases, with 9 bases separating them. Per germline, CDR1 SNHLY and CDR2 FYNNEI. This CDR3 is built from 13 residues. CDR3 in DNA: TGTGCCAGCAGGCCGACTAGCACCGGGGAGCTGTTTTTT. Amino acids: CASRPTSTGELFF. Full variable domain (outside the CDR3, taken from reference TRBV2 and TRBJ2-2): EPEVTQTPSHQVTQMGQEVILRCVPISNHLYFYWYRQILGQKVEFLVSFYNNEISEKSEIFDDQFSVERPDGSNFTLKIRSTKLEDSAMYFCASRPTSTGELFFGEGSRLTVL.

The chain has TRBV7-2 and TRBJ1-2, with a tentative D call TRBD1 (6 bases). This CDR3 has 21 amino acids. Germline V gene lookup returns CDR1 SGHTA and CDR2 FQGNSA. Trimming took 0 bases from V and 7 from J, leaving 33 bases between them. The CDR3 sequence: CASSLAPSGVEIGGPITGYTF. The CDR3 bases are TGTGCCAGCAGCTTAGCGCCCTCGGGCGTCGAAATAGGGGGTCCAATCACTGGCTACACCTTC.

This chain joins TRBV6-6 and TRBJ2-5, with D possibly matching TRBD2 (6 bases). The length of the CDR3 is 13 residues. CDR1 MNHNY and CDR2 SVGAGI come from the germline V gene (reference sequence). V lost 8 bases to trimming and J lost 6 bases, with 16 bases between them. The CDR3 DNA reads TGTGCCAGCCGCCGGGAGTATAAGCAGACCCAGTACTTC. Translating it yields CASRREYKQTQYF.

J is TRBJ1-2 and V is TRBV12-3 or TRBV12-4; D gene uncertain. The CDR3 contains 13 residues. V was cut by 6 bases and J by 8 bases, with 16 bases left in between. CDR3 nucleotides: TGTGCCAGCAGCTTGGATGGGCCGGGGGGCTACACCTTC. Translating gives CASSLDGPGGYTF.

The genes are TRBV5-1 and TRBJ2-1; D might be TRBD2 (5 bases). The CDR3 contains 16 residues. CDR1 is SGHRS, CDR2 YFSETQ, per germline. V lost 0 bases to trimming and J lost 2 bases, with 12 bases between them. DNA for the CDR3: TGCGCCAGCAGCTTGGCACGGGGATTCGCCTACAATGAGCAGTTCTTC. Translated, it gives CASSLARGFAYNEQFF.

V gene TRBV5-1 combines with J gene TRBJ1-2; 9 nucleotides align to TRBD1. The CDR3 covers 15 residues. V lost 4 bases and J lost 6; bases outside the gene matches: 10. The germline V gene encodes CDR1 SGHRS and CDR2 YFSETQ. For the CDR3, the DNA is TGCGCCAGCAGCCTAGTCACTGGGACAGGGAATGGCTACACCTTC. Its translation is CASSLVTGTGNGYTF.